The source of this TCR beta chain is a study of T cell changes during pregnancy in multiple sclerosis (dated by TCRdb to between 2019 and 2020). For the wider study: In women with multiple sclerosis, the researchers looked at how the T cell repertoire shifted as pregnancy progressed.

As to this clone: No cognate antigen has been identified for it. No much larger clone is present one base from it, and per-base qualities are unavailable.

Library prep was done by the immunoSEQ multiplex PCR assay. TCRdb stores this immuneACCESS table with in-frame sequences only. Part of the clones is absent; in the studies checked, under half of the shortfall reflects unresolved V genes, and no reason is known for the rest. The sample table contains 50,000 to 60,000 clones; only one count was recorded for approximately 90% of them. The ten largest clones add up to approximately 0.58% of the sample. The germline V gene (reference sequence) sets CDR1 to SGHNT and CDR2 to YYREEE. The CDR3 spans 14 residues, from the cysteine through the phenylalanine. CDR3 DNA is the only sequence kept; it has 42 bases, read in frame from the first base. V trim: 5 bases; J trim: 7 bases; unmatched bases: 6.

The V and J segments used are TRBV5-4 and TRBJ1-4, with 9 bases aligning to TRBD1. The specimen was CD4+ T cells from peripheral blood mononuclear cells, collected in the first trimester of pregnancy. This TCR was sampled from a female donor with multiple sclerosis, enrolled in a pregnancy study. This receptor has the CDR3 CASSQTGGIEKLFF. DNA sequence: TGTGCCAGCAGTCAGACAGGGGGTATTGAAAAACTGTTTTTT. The CDR3, completed at both ends by the reference TRBV5-4 and TRBJ1-4 genes, gives the full variable domain ETGVTQSPTHLIKTRGQQVTLRCSSQSGHNTVSWYQQALGQGPQFIFQYYREEENGRGNFPPRFSGLQFPNYSSELNVNALELDDSALYLCASSQTGGIEKLFFGSGTQLSVL.